This T cell receptor (beta chain) was captured by sequencing in a study of blood T cells in healthy people across ages. The study's findings and limits: The lack of PBMC sorting stopped any conclusive naive versus antigen-experienced comparison.

Peripheral blood was drawn, roughly 10 milliliters per donor. Using a J-beta primer mix together with a sample-barcoded 5' primer, a second PCR was run for roughly 7 to 12 cycles. A 12-random-nucleotide template-switch adaptor tagged each cDNA molecule. In TCRdb, the 5' RACE reads were re-called with MiXCR into one record per CDR3 protein. The sample lists over a million distinct CDR3 sequences; roughly 43% were seen once. A word on this clonotype: Its antigen is currently unknown.

The CDR3 totals 15 residues. Germline CDR1 and CDR2: LGHDT and YNNKEL (reference sequence). V gave up 0 bases and J gave up 6 bases, with 12 bases separating them. This chain uses TRBV3-1 with TRBJ1-5; D is possibly TRBD1 (6 bases). The sequencing input was blood. This sequence was found in a woman aged 18-30 years in good health. CDR3: CASSQDRGGLQPQHF. The DNA of the CDR3 is TGTGCCAGCAGCCAAGATCGGGGGGGCCTTCAGCCCCAGCATTTT. The full variable domain, its missing parts supplied by reference TRBV3-1 and TRBJ1-5, is DTAVSQTPKYLVTQMGNDKSIKCEQNLGHDTMYWYKQDSKKFLKIMFSYNNKELIINETVPNRFSPKSPDKAHLNLHINSLELGDSAVYFCASSQDRGGLQPQHFGDGTRLSIL.